This entry describes one T cell receptor (beta chain). As it was prepared, the TCRbeta library received unique molecular identifiers. TCRdb reprocessed the PCR reads with MiXCR, giving one entry per CDR3 protein. The table lists about 640,000 distinct CDR3 sequences, approximately 15% of them singletons. The CDR3 totals 14 residues. Germline V gives CDR1 SEHNR, CDR2 FQNEAQ (reference sequence). The V end was cut by 2 bases, the J end by 4 bases, with 11 bases between. The sample is drawn from a study of T-cell reconstitution after alpha-beta-depleted transplantation in children. V usage is TRBV7-9 and J usage is TRBJ1-2; TRBD1 is a possible D gene (5 bases). The receptor was isolated from a human donor who donated a stem cell graft to a child with acute myeloid leukemia. The material sequenced was PBMCs from the stem cell graft donor, taken from the stem cell graft. CDR3 DNA: TGTGCCAGCAGCTTATCACCGGGGACCTATGGCTACACCTTC. This translates into CASSLSPGTYGYTF.